This is a list of T cell receptor beta chains from one sample in a study of T cells in Graves' hyperthyroidism and ophthalmopathy. TCRdb passed the multiplex PCR reads through MiXCR, listing each CDR3 protein once. The repertoire holds almost 350,000 distinct CDR3 sequences, about a sixth seen once, with about a sixth in the top ten. The specimen sequenced was blood. The source of these receptors is a woman between 40 and 55 years old with Graves' ophthalmopathy. CDR3s include the opening cysteine and the closing phenylalanine or tryptophan. The order of the fields is CDR3 protein, CDR3 DNA, D gene, clone size, V gene, J gene. The D gene is left open where the match is weak. The size field is filled for only some rows; it gives once, few, many or a size class.

cdr3_aa: CSASSARRSYEQYF
cdr3_nt: TGCAGTGCTAGTAGTGCACGGAGATCCTACGAGCAGTACTTC
d_call: NA
clone_size: NA
v_call: TRBV20-1
j_call: TRBJ2-7

cdr3_aa: CASSLAGDGTEAFF
cdr3_nt: TGTGCCAGCAGTTTAGCAGGGGATGGCACTGAAGCTTTCTTT
d_call: NA
clone_size: many
v_call: TRBV12-3/TRBV12-4
j_call: TRBJ1-1

cdr3_aa: CASSFLGGDWGYTF
cdr3_nt: TGTGCCAGCAGTTTCCTTGGGGGGGATTGGGGCTACACCTTC
d_call: NA
clone_size: many
v_call: TRBV28
j_call: TRBJ1-2

cdr3_aa: CASSRRGGVFDEQYF
cdr3_nt: TGTGCCAGCAGTCGCCGTGGGGGGGTTTTCGACGAGCAGTACTTC
d_call: TRBD2
clone_size: NA
v_call: TRBV6-1
j_call: TRBJ2-7

cdr3_aa: CASSQEGGGLRPYEQYF
cdr3_nt: TGCGCCAGCAGCCAAGAAGGAGGCGGATTGAGACCCTACGAGCAGTACTTC
d_call: NA
clone_size: many
v_call: TRBV4-1
j_call: TRBJ2-7

cdr3_aa: CASGSAVRSPLHF
cdr3_nt: TGTGCCAGCGGTTCCGCGGTGCGTTCACCCCTCCACTTT
d_call: NA
clone_size: many
v_call: TRBV6-5
j_call: TRBJ1-6

cdr3_aa: CASSLLGGVAETQYF
cdr3_nt: TGTGCCAGCAGCTTATTGGGGGGGGTGGCAGAGACCCAGTACTTC
d_call: TRBD2
clone_size: NA
v_call: TRBV11-2
j_call: TRBJ2-5

cdr3_aa: CASSLSLGELFF
cdr3_nt: TGTGCCAGCAGTTTATCGCTAGGGGAGCTGTTTTTT
d_call: NA
clone_size: many
v_call: TRBV27
j_call: TRBJ2-2

cdr3_aa: CASSLSSDSPLHF
cdr3_nt: TGTGCCAGCAGTTTGAGCTCTGATTCACCCCTCCACTTT
d_call: NA
clone_size: NA
v_call: TRBV28
j_call: TRBJ1-6

cdr3_aa: CSVFGGVGTEAFF
cdr3_nt: TGCAGTGTTTTTGGGGGGGTGGGCACTGAAGCTTTCTTT
d_call: NA
clone_size: many
v_call: TRBV29-1
j_call: TRBJ1-1

cdr3_aa: CAWSGQRRVKNIQYF
cdr3_nt: TGTGCCTGGAGTGGACAGCGTAGGGTCAAAAACATTCAGTACTTC
d_call: NA
clone_size: many
v_call: TRBV30
j_call: TRBJ2-4

cdr3_aa: CARSVLGQGVETQYF
cdr3_nt: TGTGCCCGGAGTGTATTGGGACAGGGGGTAGAGACCCAGTACTTC
d_call: TRBD1
clone_size: NA
v_call: TRBV30
j_call: TRBJ2-5

cdr3_aa: CASSPDTGHKNIQYF
cdr3_nt: TGTGCCAGCAGCCCAGACACGGGGCACAAAAACATTCAGTACTTC
d_call: NA
clone_size: many
v_call: TRBV12-3/TRBV12-4
j_call: TRBJ2-4

cdr3_aa: CASSGTGAYNYGYTF
cdr3_nt: TGTGCCAGCAGTGGGACAGGGGCTTACAACTATGGCTACACCTTC
d_call: TRBD1
clone_size: NA
v_call: TRBV25-1
j_call: TRBJ1-2

cdr3_aa: CASSDRGTGNTGELFF
cdr3_nt: TGTGCCAGCAGTGACCGGGGGACAGGGAACACCGGGGAGCTGTTTTTT
d_call: TRBD1
clone_size: many
v_call: TRBV2
j_call: TRBJ2-2

cdr3_aa: CASSPQASGAYEQYF
cdr3_nt: TGTGCCAGCTCACCACAGGCTAGCGGGGCCTACGAGCAGTACTTC
d_call: TRBD2
clone_size: few
v_call: TRBV18
j_call: TRBJ2-7

cdr3_aa: CAWRSQGGFSYGYTF
cdr3_nt: TGTGCCTGGAGGTCCCAGGGTGGGTTTAGCTATGGCTACACCTTC
d_call: NA
clone_size: once
v_call: TRBV30
j_call: TRBJ1-2

cdr3_aa: CANPTEVYGYTF
cdr3_nt: TGTGCCAATCCGACGGAGGTCTATGGCTACACCTTC
d_call: NA
clone_size: many
v_call: TRBV12-3/TRBV12-4
j_call: TRBJ1-2

cdr3_aa: CASSPGRGKHYGYTF
cdr3_nt: TGTGCCAGCAGCCCAGGAAGAGGGAAACACTATGGCTACACCTTC
d_call: NA
clone_size: many
v_call: TRBV7-9
j_call: TRBJ1-2

cdr3_aa: CASSVGPANYGYTF
cdr3_nt: TGTGCCAGCAGCGTTGGACCGGCTAACTATGGCTACACCTTC
d_call: NA
clone_size: many
v_call: TRBV9
j_call: TRBJ1-2

cdr3_aa: CASSDPLGGTQYF
cdr3_nt: TGTGCCAGCAGCGACCCACTTGGGGGTACGCAGTATTTT
d_call: NA
clone_size: many
v_call: TRBV9
j_call: TRBJ2-3

cdr3_aa: CASSLSGTATNTEAFF
cdr3_nt: TGTGCCAGCAGCTTATCCGGGACAGCGACGAACACTGAAGCTTTCTTT
d_call: TRBD1
clone_size: NA
v_call: TRBV12-3/TRBV12-4
j_call: TRBJ1-1

cdr3_aa: CASSYADRGRGGYTF
cdr3_nt: TGTGCCAGCAGCTACGCCGACAGGGGGCGAGGGGGCTACACCTTC
d_call: TRBD1
clone_size: many
v_call: TRBV28
j_call: TRBJ1-2

cdr3_aa: CASSYGTNTEAFF
cdr3_nt: TGTGCCAGCAGTTACGGTACCAACACTGAAGCTTTCTTT
d_call: NA
clone_size: many
v_call: TRBV6-2/TRBV6-3
j_call: TRBJ1-1

cdr3_aa: CASSFASGMGYEQYF
cdr3_nt: TGTGCCAGCAGTTTCGCTAGCGGGATGGGCTACGAGCAGTACTTC
d_call: TRBD2
clone_size: many
v_call: TRBV27
j_call: TRBJ2-7

cdr3_aa: CASSHSGSGEQYF
cdr3_nt: TGTGCCAGCAGTCACTCGGGGAGCGGCGAGCAGTACTTC
d_call: NA
clone_size: few
v_call: TRBV12-3/TRBV12-4
j_call: TRBJ2-7

cdr3_aa: CASSISGTGDQPQHF
cdr3_nt: TGTGCCAGCAGCATCTCCGGGACAGGGGATCAGCCCCAGCATTTT
d_call: TRBD1
clone_size: many
v_call: TRBV7-2
j_call: TRBJ1-5

cdr3_aa: CASSSPSRDPREQYF
cdr3_nt: TGTGCCAGCAGTTCCCCCTCGAGGGACCCCCGGGAGCAGTACTTC
d_call: NA
clone_size: many
v_call: TRBV27
j_call: TRBJ2-7

cdr3_aa: CSARAEWDRITNYGYTF
cdr3_nt: TGCAGTGCTCGGGCCGAATGGGACAGGATAACTAACTATGGCTACACCTTC
d_call: TRBD1
clone_size: NA
v_call: TRBV20-1
j_call: TRBJ1-2

cdr3_aa: CASSESRANTEAFF
cdr3_nt: TGCGCCAGCAGTGAAAGTCGAGCGAACACTGAAGCTTTCTTT
d_call: NA
clone_size: many
v_call: TRBV10-1
j_call: TRBJ1-1

cdr3_aa: CSGRTGVETKYF
cdr3_nt: TGCAGCGGCCGGACAGGGGTAGAGACCAAGTACTTC
d_call: TRBD1
clone_size: few
v_call: TRBV29-1
j_call: TRBJ2-5

cdr3_aa: CASSVVGGAEAFF
cdr3_nt: TGTGCCAGCAGCGTAGTTGGAGGGGCTGAAGCTTTCTTT
d_call: NA
clone_size: many
v_call: TRBV9
j_call: TRBJ1-1

cdr3_aa: CASGASGATGELFF
cdr3_nt: TGTGCCAGCGGGGCTAGCGGGGCGACCGGGGAGCTGTTTTTT
d_call: TRBD2
clone_size: many
v_call: TRBV28
j_call: TRBJ2-2

cdr3_aa: CASRAGGRVRRQYF
cdr3_nt: TGTGCCAGCAGGGCCGGCGGGAGGGTCCGCAGGCAGTACTTC
d_call: TRBD2
clone_size: many
v_call: TRBV12-3/TRBV12-4
j_call: TRBJ2-7

cdr3_aa: CASSEEGRGGYEQYF
cdr3_nt: TGTGCCAGCAGTGAAGAGGGGAGGGGGGGCTACGAGCAGTACTTC
d_call: NA
clone_size: many
v_call: TRBV6-1
j_call: TRBJ2-7

cdr3_aa: CSARGTGYGNTIYF
cdr3_nt: TGCAGTGCTAGGGGGACAGGGTACGGAAACACCATATATTTT
d_call: TRBD1
clone_size: many
v_call: TRBV20-1
j_call: TRBJ1-3

cdr3_aa: CASTSPGTAELFF
cdr3_nt: TGTGCCAGTACTAGCCCCGGGACAGCGGAGCTGTTTTTT
d_call: NA
clone_size: NA
v_call: TRBV28
j_call: TRBJ2-2

cdr3_aa: CASSQTGGKAPSPLHF
cdr3_nt: TGTGCCAGCAGCCAGACAGGGGGCAAGGCCCCCTCACCCCTCCACTTT
d_call: TRBD1
clone_size: many
v_call: TRBV7-2
j_call: TRBJ1-6

cdr3_aa: CASSSATGLRDTEAFF
cdr3_nt: TGTGCCAGCAGTTCCGCGACAGGGCTGAGGGACACTGAAGCTTTCTTT
d_call: TRBD1
clone_size: many
v_call: TRBV6-2/TRBV6-3
j_call: TRBJ1-1

cdr3_aa: CASSPPSRDRVSYTF
cdr3_nt: TGTGCCAGCTCACCACCGTCCAGGGACAGGGTGAGCTACACCTTC
d_call: TRBD1
clone_size: many
v_call: TRBV18
j_call: TRBJ1-2

cdr3_aa: CASSSIEPMNTEAFF
cdr3_nt: TGTGCCAGTAGTTCCATAGAGCCTATGAACACTGAAGCTTTCTTT
d_call: NA
clone_size: NA
v_call: TRBV19
j_call: TRBJ1-1